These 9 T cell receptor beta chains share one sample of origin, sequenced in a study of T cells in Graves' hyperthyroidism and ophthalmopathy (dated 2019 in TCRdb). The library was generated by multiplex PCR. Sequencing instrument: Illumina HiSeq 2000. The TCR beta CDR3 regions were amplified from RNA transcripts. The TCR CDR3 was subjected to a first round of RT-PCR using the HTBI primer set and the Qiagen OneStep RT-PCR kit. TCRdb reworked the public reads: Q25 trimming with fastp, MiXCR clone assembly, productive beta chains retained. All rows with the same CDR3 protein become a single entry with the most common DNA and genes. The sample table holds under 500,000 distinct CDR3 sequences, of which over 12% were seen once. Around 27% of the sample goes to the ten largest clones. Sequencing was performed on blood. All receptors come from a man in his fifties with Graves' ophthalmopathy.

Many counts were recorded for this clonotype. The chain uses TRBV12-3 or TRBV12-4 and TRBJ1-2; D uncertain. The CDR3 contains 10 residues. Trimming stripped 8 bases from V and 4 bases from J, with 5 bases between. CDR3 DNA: TGTGCCAGCGGGCCCTATGGCTACACCTTC. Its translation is CASGPYGYTF.

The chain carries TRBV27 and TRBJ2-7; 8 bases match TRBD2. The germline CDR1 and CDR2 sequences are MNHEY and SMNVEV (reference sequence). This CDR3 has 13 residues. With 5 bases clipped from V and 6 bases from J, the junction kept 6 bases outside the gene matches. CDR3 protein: CASSIREGGEQYF. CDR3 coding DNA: TGTGCCAGCAGTATCCGGGAGGGAGGCGAGCAGTACTTC.

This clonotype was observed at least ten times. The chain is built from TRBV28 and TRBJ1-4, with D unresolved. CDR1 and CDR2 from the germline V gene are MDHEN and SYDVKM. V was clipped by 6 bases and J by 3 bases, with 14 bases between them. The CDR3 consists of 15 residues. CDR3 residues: CASSPASGPNEKLFF. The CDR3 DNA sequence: TGTGCCAGCAGCCCTGCCTCGGGTCCTAATGAAAAACTGTTTTTT.

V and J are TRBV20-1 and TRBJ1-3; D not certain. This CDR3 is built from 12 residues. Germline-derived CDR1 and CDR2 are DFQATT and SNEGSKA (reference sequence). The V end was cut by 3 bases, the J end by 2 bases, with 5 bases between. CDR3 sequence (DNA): TGCAGTGCTAGTTCCGCTGGAAACACCATATATTTT. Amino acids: CSASSAGNTIYF.

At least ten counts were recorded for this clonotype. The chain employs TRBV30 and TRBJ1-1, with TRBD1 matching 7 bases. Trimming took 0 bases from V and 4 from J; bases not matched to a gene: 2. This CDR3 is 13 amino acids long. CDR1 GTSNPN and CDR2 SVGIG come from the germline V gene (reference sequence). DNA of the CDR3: TGTGCCTGGAGTGTACAGGGGACCACTGAAGCTTTCTTT. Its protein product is CAWSVQGTTEAFF.

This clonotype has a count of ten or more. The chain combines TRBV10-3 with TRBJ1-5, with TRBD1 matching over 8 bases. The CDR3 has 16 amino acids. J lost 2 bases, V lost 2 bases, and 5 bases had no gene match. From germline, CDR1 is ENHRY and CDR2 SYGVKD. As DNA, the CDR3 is TGTGCCATCAGTGAGATGACAGGGGTTGGCAATCAGCCCCAGCATTTT. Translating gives CAISEMTGVGNQPQHF.

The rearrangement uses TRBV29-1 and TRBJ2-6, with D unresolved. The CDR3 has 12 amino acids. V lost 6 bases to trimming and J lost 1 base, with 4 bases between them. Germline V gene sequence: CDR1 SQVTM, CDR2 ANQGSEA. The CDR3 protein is CSVQSGANVLTF. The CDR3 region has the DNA TGCAGCGTCCAGTCTGGGGCCAACGTCCTGACTTTC.

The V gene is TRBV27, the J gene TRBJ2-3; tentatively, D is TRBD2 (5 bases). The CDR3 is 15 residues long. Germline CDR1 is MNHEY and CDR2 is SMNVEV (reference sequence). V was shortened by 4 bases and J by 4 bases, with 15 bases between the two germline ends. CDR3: CASSSFLEASDTQYF. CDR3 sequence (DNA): TGTGCCAGCAGTTCCTTTCTGGAGGCATCAGATACGCAGTATTTT.

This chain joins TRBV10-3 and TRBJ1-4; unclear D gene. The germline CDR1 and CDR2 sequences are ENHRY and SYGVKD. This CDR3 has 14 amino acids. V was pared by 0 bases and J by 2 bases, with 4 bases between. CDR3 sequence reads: CAISESRTNEKLFF. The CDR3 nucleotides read TGTGCCATCAGTGAGTCCAGGACTAATGAAAAACTGTTTTTT.